This T cell receptor beta chain was obtained from a study of shared clonotypes between healthy human individuals. Concerning this clone: Its specificity is not known.

Study results and caveats: Unshared clonotypes carried lower generation probabilities than those common to all four donors.

Germline lookup yields CDR1 SEHNR and CDR2 FQNEAQ (reference sequence). The CDR3 consists of 19 residues. V shed 5 bases and J shed 0 bases, with 23 bases lying between them. Terminally differentiated effector memory CD45RA+ cells were excluded from the naive CD8 cells, which were CD45RO-negative and positively selected for CCR7. The donor cohort consisted entirely of Caucasian adults residing in Nashville, Tennessee. The table came from immunoSEQ multiplex PCR; TCRdb's copy has only in-frame clones and leaves some out. The table lists millions of clones, around 96% of them singletons, with 0.85% to 1.2% in the top ten.

The sequence derives from a man aged 18-30 years in good health. Sequencing was carried out using naive CD8+ T cells sorted from blood. The chain carries TRBV7-9 and TRBJ2-1; the D gene is possibly TRBD2 (6 bases). Here the CDR3 reads CASSHPLGLLLSSYNEQFF. Written as DNA, the CDR3 is TGTGCCAGCAGCCACCCCTTGGGACTCCTTTTAAGCTCCTACAATGAGCAGTTCTTC. The entire variable domain, with the rest obtained from reference TRBV7-9 and TRBJ2-1, is as follows: DTGVSQNPRHKITKRGQNVTFRCDPISEHNRLYWYRQTLGQGPEFLTYFQNEAQLEKSRLLSDRFSAERPKGSFSTLEIQRTEQGDSAMYLCASSHPLGLLLSSYNEQFFGPGTRLTVL.